This T cell receptor beta chain comes out of a study of blood T cells in healthy people across ages. V was shortened by 6 bases and J by 6 bases, with 11 bases between the two germline ends. The CDR3 covers 12 residues. Germline V gene sequence: CDR1 SQVTM, CDR2 ANQGSEA. Sample-barcoded 5' priming and a J-beta primer mix drove a second PCR of roughly 6 to 12 cycles. Every molecule of cDNA carried a tag from a template-switch adaptor with 12 random nucleotides. TCRdb reprocessed the 5' RACE reads via MiXCR and lists one record per CDR3 protein. The table includes just over 800,000 distinct CDR3 sequences, approximately 67% detected once. Isolated PBMCs totaled at least 7 million in each sample. Study outcomes and limitations: While age rose, TCR beta diversity per million T cells dropped in a roughly linear way. PBMCs went unsorted, and a conclusive naive versus antigen-experienced comparison was therefore prevented.

This clonotype has just a few counts. The antigen is unknown. This chain connects TRBV29-1 to TRBJ1-4; unclear D gene. The sample was blood. The clonotype was recovered from a man younger than 45 in good health. The DNA for the CDR3 is TGCAGCGTATACAGCTCAGATGAAAAACTGTTTTTT. Translating gives CSVYSSDEKLFF.